The clone carrying this T cell receptor (beta chain) was seen only once. Its antigen is not known. The sample has other DNA sequences that encode this CDR3 too. Researchers divided each subset's genomic DNA evenly across several immunoSEQ plates. The data were produced by immunoSEQ multiplex PCR, yet TCRdb's version contains in-frame clones alone and is incomplete. The sample contains about 2.1 million clones, roughly 95% of which appear only once. CD8 cells classed as naive were CD45RO-negative and positively selected for CCR7, excluding terminally differentiated effector memory CD45RA+ cells. The data were taken from a study of shared clonotypes between healthy human individuals. Overall study context: Per-donor plates numbered three CD4 naive, three CD4 memory, two CD8 naive and one CD8 memory. Findings and limits, study-wide: The study found lower generation probabilities in non-shared clonotypes than in those shared by all four donors. Sampling involved blood alone; tissue repertoires likely differ.

J was trimmed by 9 bases and V by 2 bases; bases with no gene match: 7. Germline assignment: CDR1 ENHRY and CDR2 SYGVKD. The length of the CDR3 is 15 residues. Sequenced: naive CD8+ T cells from PBMCs. The chain uses TRBV10-3 and TRBJ2-1; 10 bases line up with TRBD2. This receptor was identified in a man aged 18 to 29 in good health. Some clones in this sample may be carry-over from other donors' samples. The CDR3 sequence: CAISEGLAGDLEQFF. The CDR3 DNA follows: TGTGCCATCAGTGAGGGGCTAGCGGGAGACCTTGAGCAGTTCTTC.